This T cell receptor (beta chain) was observed in a study of tumor and adjacent non-tumor tissue in lung cancer. This CDR3 comprises 13 residues. V lost 10 bases and J lost 2, with 14 bases in between. From germline, CDR1 is MNHNY and CDR2 SVGAGI (reference sequence). Remarks on this clonotype: What it recognizes is unknown.

TCRbeta libraries were built with three rounds of nested PCR, modified from ARM-PCR. TCRdb redid the calling of the multiplex PCR reads with MiXCR, one entry per CDR3 protein. The table records roughly 220,000 distinct CDR3 sequences, 71% of them present only once. RNA was extracted from bulk tissue without any cell sorting. The study, taken as a whole, reports: Compared with tumor, normal lung showed significantly lower TCR diversity. Normal lung showed higher cumulative top 100 clone frequency than tumor. Higher tumor TCR diversity was associated with shorter survival.

The receptor was isolated from a man aged 55 to 70 with non-small cell lung cancer. The rearrangement uses TRBV6-6 and TRBJ1-2, with D possibly TRBD1 on 5 matching bases. The sequencing sample was made of lung tumor tissue. CDR3 bases: TGTGCCAACACACCGGGGCAGAACTATGGCTACACCTTC. Translation gives CANTPGQNYGYTF.